The 27 T cell receptor beta chains reported below all come from one sample, sequenced in a study of T cells after posttransplantation cyclophosphamide (TCRdb year 2016). Reading the label with the study, this specimen's time point is: posttransplant day relative to BM transplant. This specimen's treatment or condition label, per the study, means: high-dose cyclophosphamide on days +3 and +4 as single-agent GVHD prophylaxis. Busulfan and fludarabine conditioning, a related or unrelated marrow graft, and cyclophosphamide on days +3 and +4 were given to PTCy patients. Receptors were amplified or captured by the immunoSEQ multiplex PCR assay. TCRdb took this table from immuneACCESS and kept in-frame rearrangements with V and J called. Such tables lack part of the clones; where checked against another copy, unresolved V genes explain under half of the gap, and the rest is unexplained. The data for this sample show 10,000 to 15,000 clones, each detected more than once. The ten biggest clones cover roughly a quarter of the sample.

Here the sequenced sample was PBMCs, taken after allogeneic stem cell transplant with posttransplant cyclophosphamide. The receptor source for this set is a female patient aged 40-50 years who received an allogeneic stem cell transplant from an unrelated donor, was CMV-positive, and had acute GVHD only. In transplant recipients, some T cells may be of donor rather than host origin.

This clone was recorded many times. CDR3 sequence: CASSQDRTGGQYGYTF. For the CDR3, the DNA is TGTGCCAGCAGCCAAGATCGGACAGGGGGCCAGTATGGCTACACCTTC. This sequence joins TRBV14 and TRBJ1-2; 11 bases are shared with TRBD1. CDR3 length: 16 amino acids. Germline V gene data show CDR1 as SGHDN and CDR2 as FVKESK. V lost 0 bases, J lost 5 bases, and 5 bases stayed unmatched. Variable domain in full (rest from reference TRBV14 and TRBJ1-2): EAGVTQFPSHSVIEKGQTVTLRCDPISGHDNLYWYRRVMGKEIKFLLHFVKESKQDESGMPNNRFLAERTGGTYSTLKVQPAELEDSGVYFCASSQDRTGGQYGYTFGSGTRLTVV.

This clone was found many times. The chain is built from TRBV27 and TRBJ1-2, with D maybe TRBD1 (6 bases). The germline V and J ends were trimmed by 2 bases and 7 bases, with 11 bases remaining between them. This CDR3 is 13 amino acids long. Germline CDR1 is MNHEY and CDR2 is SMNVEV (reference sequence). This CDR3 is CASSLGGQSGYTF. DNA of the CDR3: TGTGCCAGCAGTTTAGGGGGCCAGAGTGGCTACACCTTC.

This chain links TRBV7-3 with TRBJ2-7, with 7 bases lining up with TRBD1. The CDR3 spans 15 residues. Germline V CDR1 and CDR2: SGHTA, FQGTGA. Germline trimming cut 5 bases from V and 3 bases from J; bases unmatched to any gene: 10. The CDR3 spells CASSRDSPENYEQYF. The CDR3 region has the DNA TGTGCCAGCAGCCGGGACAGTCCCGAGAACTACGAGCAGTACTTC.

This clone was detected only a few times. The chain links TRBV9 to TRBJ2-5; D might be TRBD2 (6 bases). The length of the CDR3 is 15 residues. Trimming took 0 bases from V and 0 from J, leaving 9 bases between them. The V gene's germline CDR1 is SGDLS and CDR2 YYNGEE. The CDR3 DNA is TGTGCCAGCAGCGTAGAACGCGGGGACCAAGAGACCCAGTACTTC. It is translated as CASSVERGDQETQYF.

In this sample, this clone is large. Other DNA sequences from this sample encode an identical CDR3 as well. The V and J genes are TRBV6-5 and TRBJ1-1, with TRBD1 as a possible D gene (5 bases). CDR1 and CDR2 (germline): MNHEY, SVGAGI. Trimming stripped 4 bases from V and 2 bases from J, with 11 bases between. CDR3 length: 14 residues. The CDR3 region has the DNA TGTGCCAGCAGTTTGCGACAGAGCAACACTGAAGCTTTCTTT. This encodes CASSLRQSNTEAFF.

This clone was observed many times. The rearrangement links TRBV4-3 to TRBJ1-6; tentatively, D is TRBD1 (6 bases). The CDR3 has 22 residues. The germline gives CDR1 LGHNA, CDR2 YSLEER. V was pared by 0 bases and J by 2 bases, with 26 bases between. CDR3 amino acids: CASSQDTSKGGPIGAYNSPLHF. The CDR3 DNA is TGCGCCAGCAGCCAAGATACCTCCAAGGGGGGGCCAATAGGGGCCTATAATTCACCCCTCCACTTT.

This clone has a count of ten or more. The J gene is TRBJ2-2, the V gene TRBV28; weak D call: TRBD1 (6 bases). This CDR3 is 15 amino acids long. Germline V gene sequence: CDR1 MDHEN, CDR2 SYDVKM. Trimming took off 10 bases at V and 2 bases at J, with 17 bases between the two ends. The CDR3, as DNA: TGTGCCATTCCCGGGCAGGGGTCTAACACCGGGGAGCTGTTTTTT. Translating gives CAIPGQGSNTGELFF. Using reference TRBV28 and TRBJ2-2 for the parts outside the CDR3, the full variable domain is DVKVTQSSRYLVKRTGEKVFLECVQDMDHENMFWYRQDPGLGLRLIYFSYDVKMKEKGDIPEGYSVSREKKERFSLILESASTNQTSMYLCAIPGQGSNTGELFFGEGSRLTVL.

Worth noting for this clone: A clone one base away is much larger, so this may be a read error. The chain joins TRBV27 to TRBJ2-7, with 10 bases matching TRBD1. The CDR3 length is 13 residues. Germline-derived CDR1 and CDR2 are MNHEY and SMNVEV (reference sequence). Trimming cost V 5 bases and J 4 bases; bases outside gene matches: 2. CDR3 sequence: CASSDRGPYEQYF. CDR3 coding DNA: TGTGCCAGCAGTGACAGGGGGCCTTACGAGCAGTACTTC.

Ten or more counts support this clone. The V and J genes are TRBV7-3 and TRBJ1-1; D unclear. CDR1 and CDR2 from the germline V gene are SGHTA and FQGTGA. Trimming took off 1 base at V and 0 bases at J, with 6 bases between the two ends. The CDR3 is made up of 14 amino acids. This chain's CDR3 is CASSLNTLNTEAFF. The CDR3 DNA reads as TGTGCCAGCAGCTTAAATACATTGAACACTGAAGCTTTCTTT.

This clone was seen ten or more times. This chain connects TRBV7-2 to TRBJ1-6, with a weak D call TRBD1 (5 bases). Germline values: CDR1 SGHTA, CDR2 FQGNSA. The CDR3 sequence is 15 residues long. V gave up 5 bases and J gave up 7 bases, with 15 bases separating them. The CDR3 sequence is CASSPSRVGNSPLHF. As DNA, the CDR3 is TGTGCCAGCAGCCCATCCAGGGTTGGAAATTCACCCCTCCACTTT.

This clone was observed a handful of times. The V and J genes are TRBV7-2 and TRBJ2-5; possible D gene TRBD2, 6 bases. The CDR3 has 13 residues. V gave up 7 bases and J gave up 5 bases, with 14 bases separating them. Per the germline V gene, CDR1 is SGHTA and CDR2 is FQGNSA. The CDR3: CASTRRGTETQYF. DNA for the CDR3: TGTGCCAGCACCCGGCGGGGAACCGAGACCCAGTACTTC.

This clone was counted many times. This sequence joins TRBV5-6 and TRBJ1-1, with TRBD1 matching over 9 bases. From germline, CDR1 is SGHDT and CDR2 YYEEEE. V was pared by 4 bases and J by 6 bases, with 4 bases of the junction left unmatched. The CDR3 sequence is 13 residues long. This CDR3 is CASSPQGASEAFF. The CDR3 nucleotides read TGTGCCAGCAGCCCACAGGGGGCCTCTGAAGCTTTCTTT.

This clone came up many times. The V and J genes are TRBV4-2 and TRBJ2-3; 8 bases map to TRBD2. CDR1 and CDR2 from the germline V gene are LGHNA and YNFKEQ. The CDR3 is 15 residues long. The V gene end was trimmed by 1 base and the J gene end by 6 bases; junction bases not matched to a gene: 6. In DNA form, the CDR3 reads TGTGCCAGCAGCCAAGGAACTAGCGGAAGTGATACGCAGTATTTT. Translated: CASSQGTSGSDTQYF.

This clone was seen at least ten times. The rearrangement uses TRBV18 and TRBJ1-2; maybe TRBD1 (6 bases). Trimming cost V 0 bases and J 4 bases, with 9 bases left between them. The CDR3 has 14 amino acids. CDR1 is KGHSH and CDR2 is LQKENI in the germline V gene. The CDR3 coding sequence is TGTGCCAGCTCACCACCGATACAGGGCTATGGCTACACCTTC. Protein product: CASSPPIQGYGYTF.

In this sample, this clone turned up many times. The rearrangement joins TRBV4-3 to TRBJ1-1; D is undetermined. The CDR3 length is 12 residues. Germline V gene data show CDR1 as LGHNA and CDR2 as YSLEER. Between the trimmed V and J ends, which lost 8 bases and 3 bases, there was a span of 10 bases. In DNA, the CDR3 is TGCGCCAGCGGGCAGCCGGACACTGAAGCTTTCTTT. Its protein product is CASGQPDTEAFF.

The table lists this clone with a few counts. The genes are TRBV7-3 and TRBJ2-1, with a tentative D call TRBD2 (6 bases). The germline V gene has CDR1 SGHTA and CDR2 FQGTGA. Trimming removed 3 bases from V and 5 bases from J, with 11 bases in between. This CDR3 comprises 14 residues. DNA for the CDR3: TGTGCCAGCAGCTTCACCGGGACTGACAATGAGCAGTTCTTC. It translates to CASSFTGTDNEQFF.

This clone was counted ten times or more. The CDR3: CASSLGAVEQYF. CDR3 coding DNA: TGTGCCAGCAGCTTGGGGGCAGTGGAGCAGTACTTC. The chain carries TRBV5-6 and TRBJ2-7; D not certain. The CDR3 covers 12 residues. Between the trimmed V and J ends, which lost 0 bases and 7 bases, there was a span of 8 bases. CDR1 and CDR2 (germline): SGHDT, YYEEEE.

This clone has at least ten counts. V is TRBV9 and J is TRBJ2-2; 13 positions agree with TRBD2. Germline V gene data show CDR1 as SGDLS and CDR2 as YYNGEE. The CDR3 is 16 amino acids. With V trimmed by 2 bases and J by 4 bases, 2 bases remained unmatched. The CDR3 nucleotides are TGTGCCAGCAGCGTCGGGACTAGCGGGACCACCGGGGAGCTGTTTTTT. This gives the protein CASSVGTSGTTGELFF.

This clone was seen repeatedly, ten times or more. The chain is built from TRBV6-5 and TRBJ1-6; 9 nucleotides line up with TRBD1. With 4 bases clipped from V and 5 bases from J, the junction kept 6 bases outside the gene matches. This CDR3 spans 16 amino acids. Germline values: CDR1 MNHEY, CDR2 SVGAGI. CDR3 nucleotides: TGTGCCAGCAGTTTACAGGGGGCGATCGATAATTCACCCCTCCACTTT. It codes for CASSLQGAIDNSPLHF.

The chain links TRBV7-9 to TRBJ2-3; no clear D. V shed 1 base and J shed 2 bases, with 10 bases lying between them. The CDR3 loop spans 15 amino acids. Germline-derived CDR1 and CDR2 are SEHNR and FQNEAQ (reference sequence). CDR3 in amino acids: CASSLGSTLTDTQYF. The CDR3 DNA follows: TGTGCCAGCAGCTTAGGTAGTACTCTCACAGATACGCAGTATTTT.

The sample holds many counts of this clone. V usage is TRBV10-3 and J usage is TRBJ2-3, with 10 bases lining up with TRBD2. J lost 1 base, V lost 9 bases, and 4 bases had no gene match. CDR1 and CDR2 (germline): ENHRY, SYGVKD. The CDR3 has 14 amino acids. This CDR3 is CAIQAGGGTDTQYF. CDR3 sequence (DNA): TGTGCCATTCAAGCGGGGGGGGGCACAGATACGCAGTATTTT.

This clone was counted at least ten times. The V gene is TRBV11-2, the J gene TRBJ1-2; unclear D gene. V was cut by 5 bases and J by 7 bases, with 11 bases left in between. The CDR3 contains 12 residues. Germline V gives CDR1 SGHAT, CDR2 FQNNGV. CDR3 nucleotides: TGTGCCAGCAGCCGACGTGAGGTTGGCTACACCTTC. It translates to CASSRREVGYTF.

This clone is termed medium-sized. Distinct nucleotide sequences in the sample also encode this CDR3. J is TRBJ2-7 and V is TRBV28; 10 nucleotides match TRBD1. CDR1 MDHEN and CDR2 SYDVKM come from the germline V gene. Germline trimming cut 6 bases from V and 7 bases from J; bases unmatched to any gene: 9. The CDR3 length is 14 residues. CDR3 in DNA: TGTGCCAGCAGCACCGGGACAGGGGTTCATGAGCAGTACTTC. This encodes CASSTGTGVHEQYF.

This clone was detected many times. CDR3 DNA sequence: TGTGCCAGCAGCCCCCTACTAGTTTTGGCCGGGGAGCTGTTTTTT. Protein sequence: CASSPLLVLAGELFF. V usage is TRBV6-1 and J usage is TRBJ2-2; D perhaps matches TRBD2 (5 bases). There are 15 residues in the CDR3. Trimming cost V 6 bases and J 6 bases, with 17 bases left between them. Germline V gene data show CDR1 as MNHNS and CDR2 as SASEGT.

This clone was counted ten times or more. CDR3 amino acids: CASSLSGGHWNTDTQYF. The CDR3 bases are TGTGCCAGCAGCTTAAGCGGGGGGCATTGGAATACAGATACGCAGTATTTT. J is TRBJ2-3 and V is TRBV11-3; 9 bases agree with TRBD2. V was clipped by 2 bases and J by 3 bases; unmatched bases: 9. CDR1 is SGHNT and CDR2 is YENEEA in the germline V gene. This CDR3 is 17 amino acids long.

The V call is TRBV28, the J call TRBJ1-1; D call uncertain. Deletions cut 5 bases from V and 1 base from J, with 20 bases between. The CDR3 is made up of 17 amino acids. The germline gives CDR1 MDHEN, CDR2 SYDVKM. The CDR3 reads CASSRPTRNRQNTEAFF. DNA of the CDR3: TGTGCCAGCAGTCGACCGACCCGAAACAGACAGAACACTGAAGCTTTCTTT.

This clone was seen at least ten times. The chain combines TRBV5-6 with TRBJ2-7, with a possible D match to TRBD2 (6 bases). The V and J ends lost 4 bases and 2 bases respectively, with 13 bases between them. The V gene's germline CDR1 is SGHDT and CDR2 YYEEEE. CDR3 length: 14 residues. CDR3 in amino acids: CASSILASTYEQYF. The DNA of the CDR3 is TGTGCCAGCAGCATTCTAGCGTCCACCTACGAGCAGTACTTC.